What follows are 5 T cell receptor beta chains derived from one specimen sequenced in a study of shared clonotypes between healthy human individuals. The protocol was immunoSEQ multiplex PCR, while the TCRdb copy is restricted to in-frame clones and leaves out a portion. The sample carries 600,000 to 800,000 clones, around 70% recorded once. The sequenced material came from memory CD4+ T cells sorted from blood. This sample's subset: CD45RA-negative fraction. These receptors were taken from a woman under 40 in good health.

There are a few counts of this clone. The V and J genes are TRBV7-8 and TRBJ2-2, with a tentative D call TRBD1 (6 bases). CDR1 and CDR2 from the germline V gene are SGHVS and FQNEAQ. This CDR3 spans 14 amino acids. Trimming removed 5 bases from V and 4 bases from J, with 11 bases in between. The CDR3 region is CASSRGQSTGELFF. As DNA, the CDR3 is TGTGCCAGCAGCCGAGGACAGTCCACCGGGGAGCTGTTTTTT.

CDR3 residues: CVPGVPGRVSSGFSYEQYF. CDR3 DNA sequence: TGCGTCCCAGGGGTCCCGGGACGAGTTAGTAGCGGGTTCTCCTACGAGCAGTACTTC. The chain links TRBV5-1 to TRBJ2-7; tentative D call: TRBD2 (7 bases). Looked up from germline, CDR1 is SGHRS and CDR2 is YFSETQ. The CDR3 spans 19 residues. Supplemented by reference TRBV5-1 and TRBJ2-7, the full variable domain reads KAGVTQTPRYLIKTRGQQVTLSCSPISGHRSVSWYQQTPGQGLQFLFEYFSETQRNKGNFPGRFSGRQFSNSRSEMNVSTLELGDSALYLCVPGVPGRVSSGFSYEQYFGPGTRLTVT.

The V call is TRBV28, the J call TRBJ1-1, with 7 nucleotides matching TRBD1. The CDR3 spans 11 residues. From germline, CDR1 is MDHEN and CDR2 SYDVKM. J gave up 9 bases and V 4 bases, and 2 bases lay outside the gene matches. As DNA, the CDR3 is TGTGCCAGCAGTTCGGACAGGAAAGCTTTCTTT. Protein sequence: CASSSDRKAFF.

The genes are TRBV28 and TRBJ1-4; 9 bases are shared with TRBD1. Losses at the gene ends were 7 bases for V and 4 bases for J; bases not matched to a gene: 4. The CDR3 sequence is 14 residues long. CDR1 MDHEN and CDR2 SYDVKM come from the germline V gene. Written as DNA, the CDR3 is TGTGCCAGCACAGGGGACAGGGATAATGAAAAACTGTTTTTT. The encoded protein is CASTGDRDNEKLFF.

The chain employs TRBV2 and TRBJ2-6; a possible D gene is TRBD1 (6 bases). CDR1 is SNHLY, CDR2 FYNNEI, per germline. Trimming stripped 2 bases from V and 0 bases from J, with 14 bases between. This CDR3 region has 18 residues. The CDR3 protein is CASSEFGTRASGANVLTF. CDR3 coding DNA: TGTGCCAGCAGTGAATTCGGGACACGAGCCTCTGGGGCCAACGTCCTGACTTTC.